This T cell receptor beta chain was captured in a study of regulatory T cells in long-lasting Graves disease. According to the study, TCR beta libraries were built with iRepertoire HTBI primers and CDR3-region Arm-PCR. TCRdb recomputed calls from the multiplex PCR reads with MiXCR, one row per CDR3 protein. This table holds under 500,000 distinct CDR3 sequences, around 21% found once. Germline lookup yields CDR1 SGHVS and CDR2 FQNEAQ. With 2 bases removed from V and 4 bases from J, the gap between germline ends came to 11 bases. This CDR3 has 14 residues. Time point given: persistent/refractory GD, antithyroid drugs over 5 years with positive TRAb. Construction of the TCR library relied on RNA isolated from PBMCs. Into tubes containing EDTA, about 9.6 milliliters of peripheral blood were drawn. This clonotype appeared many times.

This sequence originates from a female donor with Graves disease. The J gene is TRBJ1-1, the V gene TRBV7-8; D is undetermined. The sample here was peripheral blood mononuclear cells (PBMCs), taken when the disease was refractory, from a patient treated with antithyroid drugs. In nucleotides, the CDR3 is TGTGCCAGCAGCTTAAGCGTTGCAGGCACTGAAGCTTTCTTT. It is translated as CASSLSVAGTEAFF.